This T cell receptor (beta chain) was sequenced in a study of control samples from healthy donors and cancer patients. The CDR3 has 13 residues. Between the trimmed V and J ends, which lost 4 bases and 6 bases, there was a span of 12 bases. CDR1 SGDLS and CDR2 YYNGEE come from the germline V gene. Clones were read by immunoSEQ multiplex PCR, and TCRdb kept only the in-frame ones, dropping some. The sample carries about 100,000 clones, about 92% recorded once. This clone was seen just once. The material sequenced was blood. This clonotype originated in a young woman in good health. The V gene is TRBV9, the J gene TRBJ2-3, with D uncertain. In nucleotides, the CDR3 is TGTGCCAGCAGCCGTAAAGTGGGGGATACGCAGTATTTT. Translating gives CASSRKVGDTQYF.